The rows below give T cell receptor beta chains drawn from one sample of a study of glioma-infiltrating T cells. TCRdb called the multiplex PCR reads again in MiXCR, with one record for every CDR3 protein. The sample includes approximately 130,000 distinct CDR3 sequences, roughly a quarter of them seen just once. Material: glioma tissue, nonneoplastic brain tissue, or PBMCs (not recorded which). These receptors originate from a human donor with low-grade glioma or glioblastoma, undergoing nonglioma brain surgery, or in good health (not recorded which). CDR3s include the opening cysteine and the closing phenylalanine or tryptophan. A D gene is named only where the DNA matches it firmly. Clone size is given for some rows only: seen once, a few or many times, or a class if the clone is expanded.

abundance	d_gene	v_gene	j_gene	CDR3aa	CDR3nt
-	-	TRBV15	TRBJ1-1	CATSYDTNTEAFF	TGTGCCACCAGCTATGATACGAACACTGAAGCCTTCTTT
-	TRBD1	TRBV20-1	TRBJ1-2	CSASSRTGLSYGYTF	TGCAGTGCTAGTTCCCGGACAGGGCTTAGCTATGGCTACACCTTC
few	-	TRBV6-1	TRBJ2-5	CASSYTSQETQYF	TGTGCCAGCAGTTATACGAGCCAAGAGACCCAGTACTTC
many	-	TRBV28	TRBJ1-1	CASRQLGGEAFF	TGTGCCAGCAGACAACTCGGGGGAGAAGCTTTCTTT
-	TRBD1	TRBV20-1	TRBJ2-2	CSATDSRQGTGELFF	TGCAGTGCTACGGACTCAAGACAGGGCACCGGGGAGCTGTTTTTT
-	TRBD2	TRBV19	TRBJ2-3	CASSPSGGTDTQYF	TGTGCCAGTAGTCCTAGCGGGGGGACAGATACGCAGTATTTT
many	-	TRBV24-1	TRBJ2-3	CATREEGSDTQYF	TGTGCCACCAGGGAGGAGGGGTCAGATACGCAGTATTTT
-	TRBD1	TRBV18	TRBJ2-3	CASSPGGQGITDTQYF	TGTGCCAGCTCACCAGGGGGACAGGGGATAACAGATACGCAGTATTTT
-	-	TRBV12-5	TRBJ2-3	CASGFWTDSTDRQYF	TGTGCTAGTGGTTTCTGGACGGATAGCACAGATAGGCAGTATTTT
-	-	TRBV6-1	TRBJ1-4	CASSGQNNGKLFF	TGTGCCAGCAGTGGACAGAACAATGGAAAACTGTTTTTT
-	TRBD2	TRBV18	TRBJ2-5	CASSPPGTRRETQYF	TGTGCCAGCTCACCACCGGGGACTAGAAGAGAGACCCAGTACTTC
few	TRBD1	TRBV2	TRBJ1-5	CASSEAGTVFKPQHF	TGTGCCAGCAGTGAAGCGGGGACAGTGTTTAAGCCCCAGCATTTT
-	TRBD2	TRBV4-1	TRBJ2-1	CASSQDPPLAGFAYNEQFF	TGCGCCAGCAGCCAAGACCCTCCCCTAGCGGGGTTCGCCTACAATGAGCAGTTCTTC
-	-	TRBV7-9	TRBJ1-1	CASSHGTEAFF	TGTGCCAGCAGCCATGGGACTGAAGCTTTCTTT
many	-	TRBV25-1	TRBJ1-2	CASSDWDTPNYGYTF	TGTGCCAGCAGTGACTGGGACACACCTAACTATGGCTACACCTTC
-	-	TRBV28	TRBJ1-4	CASSRGGVEKLFF	TGTGCCAGCAGCCGTGGGGGAGTTGAAAAACTGTTTTTT
-	-	TRBV2	TRBJ1-5	CASRSGHGNQPQHF	TGTGCCAGCAGATCGGGACACGGCAATCAGCCCCAGCATTTT
many	TRBD1	TRBV6-1	TRBJ2-2	CASRDRGPGELFF	TGTGCCAGCAGGGACAGGGGGCCCGGGGAGCTGTTTTTT
many	-	TRBV6-1	TRBJ2-1	CASSYAPGPSYNEQFF	TGTGCCAGCAGTTATGCCCCGGGCCCATCCTACAATGAGCAGTTCTTC
-	-	TRBV6-6	TRBJ1-5	CASSYGGTGNQPQHF	TGTGCCAGCAGTTACGGGGGAACAGGCAATCAGCCCCAGCATTTT
few	-	TRBV28	TRBJ1-2	CASSSPQGNYGYTF	TGTGCCAGCAGTTCCCCCCAGGGGAACTATGGCTACACCTTC
many	-	TRBV6-2/TRBV6-3	TRBJ1-5	CASTLAGGSQPQHF	TGTGCCAGCACCCTAGCCGGGGGCAGTCAGCCCCAGCATTTT
-	-	TRBV7-2	TRBJ1-6	CASSLGGRYNSPLHF	TGTGCCAGCAGCTTAGGGGGAAGGTATAATTCACCCCTCCACTTT
-	-	TRBV11-3	TRBJ2-2	CASSLYSLNTGELFF	TGTGCCAGCAGCTTATACAGTTTGAACACCGGGGAGCTGTTTTTT
many	TRBD2	TRBV27	TRBJ2-3	CASSFFSGGATDTQYF	TGTGCCAGCAGTTTCTTTAGCGGGGGGGCCACAGATACGCAGTATTTT
-	TRBD2	TRBV20-1	TRBJ2-5	CSAIDSGLADQETQYF	TGCAGTGCTATTGATTCGGGACTAGCGGATCAAGAGACCCAGTACTTC